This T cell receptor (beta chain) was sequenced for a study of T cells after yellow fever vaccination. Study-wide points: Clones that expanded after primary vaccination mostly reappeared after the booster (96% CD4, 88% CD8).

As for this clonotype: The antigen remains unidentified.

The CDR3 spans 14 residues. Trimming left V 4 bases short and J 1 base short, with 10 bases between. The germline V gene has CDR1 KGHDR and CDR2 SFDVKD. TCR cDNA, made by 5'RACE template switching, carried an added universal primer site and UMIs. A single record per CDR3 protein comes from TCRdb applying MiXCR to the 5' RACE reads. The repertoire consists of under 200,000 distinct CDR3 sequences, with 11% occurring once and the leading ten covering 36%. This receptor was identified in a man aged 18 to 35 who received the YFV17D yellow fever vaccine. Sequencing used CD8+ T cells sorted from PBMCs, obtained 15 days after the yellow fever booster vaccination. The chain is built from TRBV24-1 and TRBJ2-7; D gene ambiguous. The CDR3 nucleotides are TGTGCCACCAGTGACCACGGTCATTCCTACGAGCAGTACGTC. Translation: CATSDHGHSYEQYV.